A single sample gave rise to the 5 T cell receptor beta chains below, sequenced in a study of blood T cell repertoires in COVID-19. The assay was immunoSEQ multiplex PCR, and TCRdb's table has in-frame clones only and misses some. Counted here are approximately 190,000 clones, approximately 79% occurring once; the ten biggest clones make up around 15%. The sequenced sample consisted of peripheral blood. The source of these receptors is a man aged 25-40 years with active or convalescent COVID-19.

This clone was counted a single time. The chain couples TRBV5-1 to TRBJ1-4, with 7 bases that match TRBD1. The germline V gene has CDR1 SGHRS and CDR2 YFSETQ. The V segment lost 4 bases and the J segment 0 bases; nucleotides outside the gene matches: 6. The CDR3 runs to 16 residues. CDR3 residues: CASSPGTAATNEKLFF. The CDR3 DNA follows: TGCGCCAGCAGCCCTGGGACAGCTGCAACTAATGAAAAACTGTTTTTT.

This clone has a single count. The genes are TRBV7-9 and TRBJ2-7; D perhaps matches TRBD1 (6 bases). The germline gives CDR1 SEHNR, CDR2 FQNEAQ (reference sequence). The CDR3 extends over 14 amino acids. Trimming took off 6 bases at V and 3 bases at J, with 15 bases between the two ends. The CDR3 protein is CASRALSGDYEQYV. The DNA of the CDR3 is TGTGCCAGCAGAGCTTTGTCAGGGGACTACGAGCAGTACGTC.

This chain connects TRBV4-3 to TRBJ1-6; D gene uncertain. In germline, CDR1 is LGHNA, CDR2 YSLEER. V lost 5 bases, J lost 7 bases, and 9 bases lay in between. The length of the CDR3 is 13 residues. The CDR3: CASSAQQNSPLHF. CDR3 coding DNA: TGCGCCAGCAGCGCCCAACAGAATTCACCCCTCCACTTT.

The rearrangement joins TRBV5-5 to TRBJ2-6, with unresolved D. This CDR3 region has 14 residues. Germline lookup yields CDR1 SGHKS and CDR2 YYEKEE (reference sequence). Trimming shortened V by 3 bases and J by 0 bases, and 4 bases separated the two germline ends. CDR3 DNA sequence: TGTGCCAGCAGCTCTATCTCTGGGGCCAACGTCCTGACTTTC. Encoded protein: CASSSISGANVLTF.

The J gene is TRBJ2-5, the V gene TRBV18, with D perhaps TRBD2 (5 bases). Trimming shortened V by 6 bases and J by 0 bases, and 11 bases separated the two germline ends. There are 14 residues in the CDR3. Looked up from germline, CDR1 is KGHSH and CDR2 is LQKENI. DNA of the CDR3: TGTGCCAGCTCCGACGGGCGGGACCAAGAGACCCAGTACTTC. As protein: CASSDGRDQETQYF.